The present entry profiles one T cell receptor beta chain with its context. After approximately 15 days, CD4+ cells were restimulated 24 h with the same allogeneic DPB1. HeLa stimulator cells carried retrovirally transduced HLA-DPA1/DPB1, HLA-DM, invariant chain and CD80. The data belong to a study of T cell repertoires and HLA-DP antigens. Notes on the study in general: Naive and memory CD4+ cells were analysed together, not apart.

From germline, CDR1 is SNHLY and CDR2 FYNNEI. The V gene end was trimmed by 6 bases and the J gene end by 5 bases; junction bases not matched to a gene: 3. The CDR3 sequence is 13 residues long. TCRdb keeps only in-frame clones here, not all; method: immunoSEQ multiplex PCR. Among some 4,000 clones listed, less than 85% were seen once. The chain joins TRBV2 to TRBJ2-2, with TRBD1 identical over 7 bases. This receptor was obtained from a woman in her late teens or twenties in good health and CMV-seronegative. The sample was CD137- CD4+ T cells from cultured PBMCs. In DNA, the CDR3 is TGTGCCAGCAGATACAGGGGAACCGGGGAGCTGTTTTTT. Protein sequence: CASRYRGTGELFF.